This TCR beta chain was documented in a study of CD8+ T cells in alopecia areata. Study as a whole: Patients in the treated group were given tofacitinib by mouth, 5 to 10 mg twice a day. Whole-study findings and limits: Clonality exceeded that of normal scalp in lesional scalp, most notably in alopecia totalis/universalis. Besides other cells, scalp samples also yield sequences of resident alphabeta T cells from normal skin.

Both peripheral blood and punch biopsies of lesional scalp skin were obtained from patients who had alopecia areata. The CDR3 length is 12 residues. V shed 5 bases and J shed 3 bases, with 11 bases lying between them. From germline, CDR1 is SQVTM and CDR2 ANQGSEA. This clone has only a few counts. The antigen is not known. Extracted from the samples, RNA was reverse transcribed into cDNA to serve as the sequencing template. Only in-frame clones appear in the TCRdb table, and some are missing; sequencing was by immunoSEQ multiplex PCR. This table has over 100,000 clones, approximately 49% appearing once.

This material consisted of CD8+ T cells sorted from blood, taken at week 0. This TCR was sampled from a human donor with alopecia areata. The chain has TRBV29-1 and TRBJ2-7, with unresolved D. The CDR3, as DNA: TGCAGCGTTAGGCAGCCAGGCTACGAGCAGTACTTC. Protein: CSVRQPGYEQYF.